These T cell receptor beta chains were read from a single sample in a study of T cell responses to AZD1222 COVID-19 vaccine. Profiled with immunoSEQ multiplex PCR; TCRdb holds only in-frame clones, not every one. The data contain fewer than 50,000 clones, around 81% of them singletons. The starting material was peripheral blood, obtained on day 0 of AZD1222 vaccination. Every receptor here comes from an adult in good health. CDR3s include the opening cysteine and the closing phenylalanine or tryptophan. Each record gives: J gene, D gene, clone size, V gene, CDR3 DNA, CDR3 protein. D genes are given only for firm matches. Part of the rows lack a size; the others show once, few, many or a class for expanded clones.

TRBJ1-2,.,.,TRBV7-2,TGTGCCAGCAGGGGACGGCGGGGGGCCAGTGGCTACACCTTC,CASRGRRGASGYTF
TRBJ2-3,TRBD1,few,TRBV9,TGTGCCAGCAGCGCCACAGGGGGCGCTGGTGTAGATACGCAGTATTTT,CASSATGGAGVDTQYF
TRBJ1-2,TRBD1,few,TRBV4-3,TGCGCCAGCAGCCAAGATGGGACAGGGAGGTATGGCTACACCTTC,CASSQDGTGRYGYTF
TRBJ1-1,.,.,TRBV5-1,TGCGCCAGCAGCTTGTTTCAGCAGAACACTGAAGCTTTCTTT,CASSLFQQNTEAFF
TRBJ2-7,TRBD1,.,TRBV10-2,TGCGCCAGCAGCCGGACAGGGTCCTACGAGCAGTACTTC,CASSRTGSYEQYF
TRBJ2-1,.,few,TRBV7-9,TGTGCCAGCAGCTCCCGGACCCGACGGGGGTGGGAGCAGTTCTTC,CASSSRTRRGWEQFF
TRBJ1-4,.,.,TRBV2,TGTGCCAGCAACCAACTCCGGCGAGAAAAACTGTTTTTT,CASNQLRREKLFF
TRBJ1-5,.,once,TRBV7-6,TGTGCCAGCAGCTTTTCAGATAATCAGCCCCAGCATTTT,CASSFSDNQPQHF
TRBJ1-2,.,.,TRBV4-3,TGCGCCCCCAGCCAACTCCACTCCTCGGACGGCTACACCTTC,CAPSQLHSSDGYTF
TRBJ2-2,.,.,TRBV3-1/TRBV3-2,TGTGCCAGCAGCCAAGAGGGGGGCGCGGACACCGGGGAGCTGTTTTTT,CASSQEGGADTGELFF
TRBJ1-6,TRBD1,.,TRBV5-4,TGTGCCAGCAGCATTGAAACAGGGGGCACGTGGAATTCACCCCTCCACTTT,CASSIETGGTWNSPLHF
TRBJ1-4,.,.,TRBV24-1,TGTGCCACCACGTCTCGACAGTCTGATGAAAAACTGTTTTTT,CATTSRQSDEKLFF
TRBJ2-5,.,.,TRBV6-5,TGTGCCAGCAGCCAACGGTCGGAACAAGAGACCCAGTACTTC,CASSQRSEQETQYF
TRBJ2-3,.,.,TRBV7-2,TGTGCCAGCAGCCCGCGGACCTCAGATACGCAGTATTTT,CASSPRTSDTQYF
TRBJ1-4,.,.,TRBV9,TGTGCCAGCAGCGTAGGAGGACAGTTAAATGAAAAACTGTTTTTT,CASSVGGQLNEKLFF
TRBJ1-4,.,.,TRBV25-1,TGTGCCAGCAGGAGGATTTGGGGCCCTGCCACGAATGAAAAACTGTTTTTT,CASRRIWGPATNEKLFF
TRBJ2-1,.,.,TRBV19,TGTGCCAGTAGTCGTCTAGCAGGGGACACCTACAATGAGCAGTTCTTC,CASSRLAGDTYNEQFF
TRBJ2-7,.,.,TRBV21-1,TGTGCCAGCAGCACCCGGGGCGGACGTATGATACCCTCCTACGAGCAGTACTTC,CASSTRGGRMIPSYEQYF
TRBJ2-1,TRBD2,.,TRBV2,TGTGCCAGCAGGGCTAGCGGGGACTCCTACAATGAGCAGTTCTTC,CASRASGDSYNEQFF
TRBJ1-5,.,once,TRBV7-9,TGTGCCAGCAGCTTAACGGGGTCCAGTGGTCAGCCCCAGCATTTT,CASSLTGSSGQPQHF
TRBJ2-3,.,.,TRBV11-3,TGTGCCAGCCGTAGGAGGGGCCTTAGCACAGATACGCAGTATTTT,CASRRRGLSTDTQYF
TRBJ1-2,TRBD1,.,TRBV6-6,TGTGCCAGCAGTCGGGACAGCGCCTCAACACCTAACTATGGCTACACCTTC,CASSRDSASTPNYGYTF
TRBJ1-2,.,once,TRBV6-6,TGTGCCAGCAGGACAGGATACGATGGCTACACCTTC,CASRTGYDGYTF
TRBJ1-1,.,once,TRBV29-1,TGCAGCGTGGCCCATGGGACCGCCAACGAAGCTTTCTTT,CSVAHGTANEAFF
TRBJ1-1,TRBD1,.,TRBV7-6,TGTGCCAGCAGCTTCCAACAGGGGAGAGAAGCTTTCTTT,CASSFQQGREAFF
TRBJ1-1,TRBD1,.,TRBV14,TGTGCCAGCAGCCAAGTGGGACAGGCGAGGAACACTGAAGCTTTCTTT,CASSQVGQARNTEAFF
TRBJ2-3,.,.,TRBV19,TGTGCCAGTAGGCACCGGGACCGTGACACAGATACGCAGTATTTT,CASRHRDRDTDTQYF
TRBJ1-2,TRBD1,.,TRBV3-1/TRBV3-2,TGTGCCAGCAGAAAAGGACAGGGGGCTGAAGGCTACACCTTC,CASRKGQGAEGYTF
TRBJ2-1,TRBD2,.,TRBV29-1,TGCAGCGTGCGAGCGGGGGGTGGCGGTTATGAGCAGTTCTTC,CSVRAGGGGYEQFF
TRBJ1-1,TRBD1,once,TRBV11-2,TGTGCCAGCAGCTTAGGACAGGGGCTTGGAGCTTTCTTT,CASSLGQGLGAFF
TRBJ1-5,.,.,TRBV6-6,TGTGCCAGCAGTTACCGCAGGGCTAGTCAGCCCCAGCATTTT,CASSYRRASQPQHF
TRBJ2-7,.,large,TRBV5-1,TGCGCCAGCAGCTTGGGGACGGGCTACGAGCAGTACTTC,CASSLGTGYEQYF